A selection of T cell receptor beta chains follows, all from one sample in a study of cytomegalovirus exposure and HLA in healthy donors. TCRdb's copy holds only in-frame clones and misses some; the assay was immunoSEQ multiplex PCR. The sample has around 120,000 clones; 65% to 85% are singletons. The sequencing sample was made of PBMCs. The receptors come from a man aged 50-59 years in good health and CMV-seronegative. Both conserved end residues are part of each CDR3. A D gene is named only where the DNA matches it firmly. Expanded clones are given a class, and other clones once, few, many or no size at all.

clone_size	v_call	j_call	d_call	cdr3_nt	cdr3_aa
-	TRBV7-7	TRBJ2-7	-	TGTGCTAGCAGCTTAGAGGGACAAGAGCAGTACTTC	CASSLEGQEQYF
-	TRBV21-1	TRBJ1-5	-	TGTGCCAGCAGCAAACCGGAGCGACAGAAAAATCAGCCCCAGCATTTT	CASSKPERQKNQPQHF
once	TRBV6-5	TRBJ2-5	TRBD2	TGTGCCAGCAGCCTAACGGGAGGGCAAGAGACCCAGTACTTC	CASSLTGGQETQYF
-	TRBV15	TRBJ2-5	TRBD1	TGTGCCACCAGCCTCCCAGGGGGCAGGGTCCAAGAGACCCAGTACTTC	CATSLPGGRVQETQYF
-	TRBV5-8	TRBJ2-3	TRBD2	TGTGCCAGCAGCCCACAATGGGCTAGCGGGGGCCCTACATCCACAGATACGCAGTATTTT	CASSPQWASGGPTSTDTQYF
-	TRBV27	TRBJ2-1	TRBD2	TGTGCCAGCATGGGACTAGCGTTTCAAGGACGCTACAATGAGCAGTTCTTC	CASMGLAFQGRYNEQFF
-	TRBV30	TRBJ2-1	-	TGTGCCTGGACCATGACTAGTTATGAGCAGTTCTTC	CAWTMTSYEQFF
-	TRBV5-1	TRBJ2-3	TRBD1	TGCGCCAGCAGAGGGACAGGGACTTCCACAGATACGCAGTATTTT	CASRGTGTSTDTQYF
-	TRBV5-8	TRBJ2-5	-	TGTGCCAGCAGCTTGGTCTTCGGACAGTTTCCAGAGACCCAGTACTTC	CASSLVFGQFPETQYF
-	TRBV5-1	TRBJ2-7	-	TGCGCCAGCAGCTCACTAGGCATCTCCTACGAGCAGTACTTC	CASSSLGISYEQYF
once	TRBV5-6	TRBJ1-6	-	TGTGCCAGCAGCTTGGAGGGGGTCAATAATTCACCCCTCCACTTT	CASSLEGVNNSPLHF
few	TRBV6-5	TRBJ2-2	-	TGTGCCAGCTTGGGCCAGCGGGCCGGGGAGCTGTTTTTT	CASLGQRAGELFF
once	TRBV5-1	TRBJ2-1	TRBD2	TGCGCCAGCAGCTTGGTAACTAGCGGGGGTGGTGAGCAGTTCTTC	CASSLVTSGGGEQFF
few	TRBV6-1	TRBJ1-1	TRBD1	TGTGCCAGTGGGGACAGGGCCTATCGCGAAGCTTTCTTT	CASGDRAYREAFF
-	TRBV9	TRBJ1-6	-	TGTGCCAGCAGCGGCCCCCGGAGCGATAATTCACCCCTCCACTTT	CASSGPRSDNSPLHF
-	TRBV6-6	TRBJ1-1	TRBD1	TGTGCCAGCAGTTATGACAGGGCAGCATGGACTGAAGCTTTCTTT	CASSYDRAAWTEAFF
-	TRBV7-7	TRBJ2-1	TRBD2	TGTGCCAGCAGCCAAGGTCGGGGACTAGCTGGCAATGAGCAGTTCTTC	CASSQGRGLAGNEQFF
-	TRBV4-3	TRBJ2-5	-	TGCGCCAGCAGCCGCGGGTCTTTAGGGATCGAAGAGACCCAGTACTTC	CASSRGSLGIEETQYF
-	TRBV20-1	TRBJ2-7	-	TGCAGTGCTCTTGGGGCTTACGAGCAGTACTTC	CSALGAYEQYF
-	TRBV27	TRBJ2-7	-	TGTGCCAGCAGTCCAGCGGCTCTCTCCTACGAGCAGTACTTC	CASSPAALSYEQYF
-	TRBV27	TRBJ2-7	-	TGTGCCAGCAGTTTATCGCAACAGAACGAGCAGTACTTC	CASSLSQQNEQYF
-	TRBV28	TRBJ1-5	-	TGTGCCAGCAGTCCCCAACAGGGTAATCAGCCCCAGCATTTT	CASSPQQGNQPQHF
-	TRBV5-6	TRBJ2-7	TRBD1	TGTGCCAGCAGCTCCCGGACAGGGGGCGGGTACGAGCAGTACTTC	CASSSRTGGGYEQYF
-	TRBV28	TRBJ1-1	-	TGTGCCAGCAGTCGGCAGCGACAGCACACCATGAACACTGAAGCTTTCTTT	CASSRQRQHTMNTEAFF
-	TRBV19	TRBJ1-4	-	TGTGCCAGTAGTCCCACGGGCGGGGCGACTAATGAAAAACTGTTTTTT	CASSPTGGATNEKLFF
-	TRBV27	TRBJ2-7	TRBD2	TGTGCCAGCAGACTCGGGACTAGCGGGGGCGACGAGCAGTACTTC	CASRLGTSGGDEQYF
few	TRBV28	TRBJ1-1	-	TGTGCCAGCAGTTTTTCGGGTAGAGGGAACACTGAAGCTTTCTTT	CASSFSGRGNTEAFF
-	TRBV30	TRBJ2-7	TRBD2	TGTGCCTGGATTCTTTCCGGAGCGGGAGTGATGTACTTC	CAWILSGAGVMYF
-	TRBV18	TRBJ1-3	TRBD1	TGTGCCAGCTCGAAGCCCGGGACAGAGGCGGGAAACACCATATATTTT	CASSKPGTEAGNTIYF
once	TRBV9	TRBJ2-3	TRBD2	TGTGCCAGCAGCCCAGCGGGAGGGGCGCAGTATTTT	CASSPAGGAQYF
-	TRBV27	TRBJ2-7	-	TGTGCCAGCAGTAAACTAGGCGAGCAGTACTTC	CASSKLGEQYF
-	TRBV5-1	TRBJ1-3	TRBD1	TGCGCCAGCAGCTGGGGGGACAGGTCTTCTGGAAACACCATATATTTT	CASSWGDRSSGNTIYF
-	TRBV4-1	TRBJ2-1	TRBD2	TGCGCCAGCAGCCAAGAAAGAAGGGGACTAGCGGGGCCCCGGTTCTTC	CASSQERRGLAGPRFF
few	TRBV2	TRBJ2-7	-	TGTGCCAGCAAGGTATTAGCGGCTGGTTACGAGCAGTACTTC	CASKVLAAGYEQYF
-	TRBV7-9	TRBJ1-4	TRBD1	TGTGCCAGCATGCGGGGCAGGGGGCCAACTAATGAAAAACTGTTTTTT	CASMRGRGPTNEKLFF
-	TRBV15	TRBJ1-6	-	TGTGCCACCGGGGACGCGGCAGGGGATTCACCCCTCCACTTT	CATGDAAGDSPLHF
-	TRBV19	TRBJ2-7	-	TGTGCCAGTACCTATAGACGGGGGGCGGCCTACGAGCAGTACTTC	CASTYRRGAAYEQYF
-	TRBV19	TRBJ1-2	TRBD1	TGTGCCAGCCGGACAGGTTTAAACTATGGCTACACCTTC	CASRTGLNYGYTF
-	TRBV5-1	TRBJ1-6	-	TGCGCCAGCAGCTTGGCCGGGGGGCGCCCCGATAATTCACCCCTCCACTTT	CASSLAGGRPDNSPLHF
few	TRBV5-4	TRBJ1-2	TRBD1	TGTGCCAGCAGCTTGGGGGGCGGGACAGCCAACTATGGCTACACCTTC	CASSLGGGTANYGYTF
-	TRBV11-1	TRBJ2-1	TRBD2	TGTGCCAGCAGCCACCGGGCTAGCGGGAGGTTCAATGAGCAGTTCTTC	CASSHRASGRFNEQFF
-	TRBV27	TRBJ1-5	-	TGTGCCAGCAGGGACAGTACTAAAGGCAATCAGCCCCAGCATTTT	CASRDSTKGNQPQHF
once	TRBV7-6	TRBJ2-1	-	TGTGCCAGCAGCGCCACTGGCCAGGATGAGCAGTTCTTC	CASSATGQDEQFF
-	TRBV7-3	TRBJ2-4	-	TGTGCCAGCAGCTTAACCGGACAGCAAATCCACCATCAGTACTTC	CASSLTGQQIHHQYF
few	TRBV6-5	TRBJ2-6	-	TGTGCCAGCACTCAACAGCTCTCTGGGGCCAACGTCCTGACTTTC	CASTQQLSGANVLTF
-	TRBV6-6	TRBJ1-1	-	TGTGCCAGCACCTCCACTCATGTTGTTGAAGCTTTCTTT	CASTSTHVVEAFF
-	TRBV27	TRBJ2-5	TRBD1	TGTGCCAGCAGTTTATTGGCGGGGCAGGGGGCGTCGACCCAGTACTTC	CASSLLAGQGASTQYF
-	TRBV10-3	TRBJ2-7	TRBD1	TGTGCCATCAGGTTCGACAGGGTCCACGAGCAGTACTTC	CAIRFDRVHEQYF
-	TRBV4-3	TRBJ2-7	TRBD2	TGCGCCAGCAGCCAAGGGACTAGCTACGAGCAGTACTTC	CASSQGTSYEQYF
-	TRBV6-6	TRBJ2-7	TRBD2	TGTGCCAGCAGTTGGGGACTAGCGGGAGTCGAGCAGTACTTC	CASSWGLAGVEQYF
-	TRBV30	TRBJ2-3	-	TGTGCCTGGAGTTCGACTACAGATACGCAGTATTTT	CAWSSTTDTQYF
-	TRBV27	TRBJ1-2	-	TGTGCCAGCAGTTTGCAGGCAGGGCAAGGCGTTGGCTACACCTTC	CASSLQAGQGVGYTF